This T cell receptor beta chain was retrieved from a study of T-cell memory formation after mild COVID-19. Details on this clonotype: Its cognate antigen is unknown.

Constant-segment primers served in 5'RACE that generated TCR alpha and TCR beta cDNA libraries bearing sample barcodes and UMIs. MiXCR, run by TCRdb on the 5' RACE reads, gives a single entry per CDR3 protein. The data show a few hundred thousand distinct CDR3 sequences, 21% seen once. Study conclusions and caveats: The appearance of some responding clones in pre-infection memory suggested that cross-reactive memory joined.

The TCR comes from an adult woman who had mild COVID-19 (a few samples of this study predate the infection). Cell type and time point are not known. The sequenced sample was PBMCs or a T cell subset sorted from them (not recorded which).

In DNA form, the CDR3 reads TGTGCCAGTGAGGGAAATTCCTACGAGCAGTACTTC. Its translation: CASEGNSYEQYF. The J gene is TRBJ2-7, the V gene TRBV6-2 or TRBV6-3; weak D call: TRBD2 (5 bases). Germline lookup yields CDR1 MNHEY and CDR2 SVGEGT. This CDR3 region has 12 residues. Trimming took 9 bases from V and 1 from J, leaving 10 bases between them.